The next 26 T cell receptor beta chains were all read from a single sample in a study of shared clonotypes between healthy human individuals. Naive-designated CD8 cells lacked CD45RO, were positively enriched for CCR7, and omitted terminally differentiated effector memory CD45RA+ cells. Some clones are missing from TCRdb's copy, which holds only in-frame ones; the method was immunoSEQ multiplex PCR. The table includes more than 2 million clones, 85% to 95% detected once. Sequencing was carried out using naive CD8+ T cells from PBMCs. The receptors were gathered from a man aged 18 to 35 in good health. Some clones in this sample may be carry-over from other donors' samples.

CDR3 DNA sequence: TGTGCCAGCAGAAACAGAGAGCTGAACACTGAAGCTTTCTTT. Its translation: CASRNRELNTEAFF. J is TRBJ1-1 and V is TRBV6-1; no clear D. CDR1 is MNHNS and CDR2 is SASEGT in the germline V gene. Trimming removed 6 bases at V and 0 bases at J, with 11 bases between. There are 14 residues in the CDR3.

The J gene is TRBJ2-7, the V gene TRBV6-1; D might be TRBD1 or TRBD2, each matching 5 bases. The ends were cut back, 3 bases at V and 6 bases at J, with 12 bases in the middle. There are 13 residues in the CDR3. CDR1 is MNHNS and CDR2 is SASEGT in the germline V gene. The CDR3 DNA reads TGTGCCAGCAGTGATTTAGAGGGGACCGAGCAGTACTTC. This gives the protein CASSDLEGTEQYF.

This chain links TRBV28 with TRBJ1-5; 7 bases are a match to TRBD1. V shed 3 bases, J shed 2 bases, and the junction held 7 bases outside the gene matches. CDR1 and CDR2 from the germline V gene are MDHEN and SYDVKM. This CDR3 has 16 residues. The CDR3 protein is CASSLGHRGGNQPQHF. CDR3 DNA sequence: TGTGCCAGCAGTTTGGGCCACAGGGGTGGCAATCAGCCCCAGCATTTT.

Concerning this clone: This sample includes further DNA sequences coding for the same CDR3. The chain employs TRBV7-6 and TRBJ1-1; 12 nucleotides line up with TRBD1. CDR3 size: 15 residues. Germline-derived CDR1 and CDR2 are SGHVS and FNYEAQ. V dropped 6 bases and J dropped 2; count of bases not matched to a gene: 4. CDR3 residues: CASSPGTGGNTEAFF. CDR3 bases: TGTGCCAGCAGTCCAGGGACAGGGGGCAACACTGAAGCTTTCTTT.

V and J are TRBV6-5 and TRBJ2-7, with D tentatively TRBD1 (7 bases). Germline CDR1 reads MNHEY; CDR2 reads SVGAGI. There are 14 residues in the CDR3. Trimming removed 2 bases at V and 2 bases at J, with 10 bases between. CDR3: CASSYPGGTYEQYF. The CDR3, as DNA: TGTGCCAGCAGTTACCCAGGGGGGACCTACGAGCAGTACTTC.

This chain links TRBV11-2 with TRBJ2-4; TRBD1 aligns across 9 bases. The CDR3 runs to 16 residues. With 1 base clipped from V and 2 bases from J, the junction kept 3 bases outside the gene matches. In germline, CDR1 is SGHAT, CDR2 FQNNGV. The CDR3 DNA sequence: TGTGCCAGCAGCTTAGGACAGGGGGGTACCAAAAACATTCAGTACTTC. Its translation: CASSLGQGGTKNIQYF.

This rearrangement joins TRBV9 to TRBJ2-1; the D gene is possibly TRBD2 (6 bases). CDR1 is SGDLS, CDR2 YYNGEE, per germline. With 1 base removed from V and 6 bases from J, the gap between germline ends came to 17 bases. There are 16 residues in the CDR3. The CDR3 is CASSVSTSGSLNEQFF. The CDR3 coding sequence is TGTGCCAGCAGCGTATCAACCAGCGGGTCCCTCAATGAGCAGTTCTTC.

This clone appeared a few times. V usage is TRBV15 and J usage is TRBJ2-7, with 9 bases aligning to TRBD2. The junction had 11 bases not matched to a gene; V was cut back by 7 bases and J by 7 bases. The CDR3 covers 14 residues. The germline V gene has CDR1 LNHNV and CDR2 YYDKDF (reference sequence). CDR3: CATTLAGPFQEQYF. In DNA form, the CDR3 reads TGTGCCACCACTCTAGCGGGACCGTTCCAGGAGCAGTACTTC.

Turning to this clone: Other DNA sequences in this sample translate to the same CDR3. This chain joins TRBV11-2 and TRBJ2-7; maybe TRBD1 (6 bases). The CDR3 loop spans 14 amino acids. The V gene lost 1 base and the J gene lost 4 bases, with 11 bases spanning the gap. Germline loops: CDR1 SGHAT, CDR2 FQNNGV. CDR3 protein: CASSLGQGWYEQYF. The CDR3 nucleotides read TGTGCCAGCAGCTTAGGTCAGGGGTGGTACGAGCAGTACTTC.

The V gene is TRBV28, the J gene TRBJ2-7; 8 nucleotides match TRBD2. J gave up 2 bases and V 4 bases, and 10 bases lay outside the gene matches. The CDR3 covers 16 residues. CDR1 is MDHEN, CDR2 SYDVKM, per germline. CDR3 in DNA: TGTGCCAGCAGTTACCCTTTAAGCGGGAGCGCCTACGAGCAGTACTTC. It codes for CASSYPLSGSAYEQYF. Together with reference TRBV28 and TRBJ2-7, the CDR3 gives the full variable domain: DVKVTQSSRYLVKRTGEKVFLECVQDMDHENMFWYRQDPGLGLRLIYFSYDVKMKEKGDIPEGYSVSREKKERFSLILESASTNQTSMYLCASSYPLSGSAYEQYFGPGTRLTVT.

The CDR3 nucleotides are TGTGCCAGCAGTTTTGGACAGCTTAGCTCCTACGAGCAGTACTTC. This gives the protein CASSFGQLSSYEQYF. The rearrangement uses TRBV28 and TRBJ2-7; perhaps TRBD1 as D (6 bases). The germline CDR1 and CDR2 sequences are MDHEN and SYDVKM. Deletions cut 3 bases from V and 0 bases from J, with 12 bases between. This CDR3 has 15 residues.

CDR3 residues: CASRTGGNIGELFF. DNA of the CDR3: TGTGCCAGCAGAACAGGGGGCAATATCGGGGAGCTGTTTTTT. The chain combines TRBV7-9 with TRBJ2-2; 9 nucleotides agree with TRBD1. CDR1 and CDR2 (germline): SEHNR, FQNEAQ (reference sequence). This CDR3 is 14 amino acids long. Losses at the gene ends were 6 bases for V and 7 bases for J; bases not matched to a gene: 6.

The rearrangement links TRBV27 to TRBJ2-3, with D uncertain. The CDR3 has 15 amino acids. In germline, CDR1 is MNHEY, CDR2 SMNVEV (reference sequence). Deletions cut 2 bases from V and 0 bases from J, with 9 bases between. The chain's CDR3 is CASSLTPGSTDTQYF. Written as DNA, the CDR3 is TGTGCCAGCAGTTTAACACCAGGTAGCACAGATACGCAGTATTTT.

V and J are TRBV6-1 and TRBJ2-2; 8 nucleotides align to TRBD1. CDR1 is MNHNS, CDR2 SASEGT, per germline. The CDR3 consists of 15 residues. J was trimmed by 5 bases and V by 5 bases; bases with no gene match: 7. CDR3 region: CASSLRGQGTGELFF. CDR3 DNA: TGTGCCAGCAGTCTCCGAGGACAGGGTACCGGGGAGCTGTTTTTT.

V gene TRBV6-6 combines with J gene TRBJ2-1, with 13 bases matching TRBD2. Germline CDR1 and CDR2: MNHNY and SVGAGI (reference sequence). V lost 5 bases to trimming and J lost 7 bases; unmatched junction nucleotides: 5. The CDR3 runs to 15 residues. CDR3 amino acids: CASSPLAGGLNEQFF. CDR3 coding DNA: TGTGCCAGCAGTCCACTAGCGGGAGGGTTGAATGAGCAGTTCTTC.

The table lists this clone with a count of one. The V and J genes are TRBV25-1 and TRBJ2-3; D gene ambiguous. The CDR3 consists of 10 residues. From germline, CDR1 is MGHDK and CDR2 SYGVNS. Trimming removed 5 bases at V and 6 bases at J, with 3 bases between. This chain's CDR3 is CASSYDTQYF. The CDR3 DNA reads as TGTGCCAGCAGTTACGATACGCAGTATTTT.

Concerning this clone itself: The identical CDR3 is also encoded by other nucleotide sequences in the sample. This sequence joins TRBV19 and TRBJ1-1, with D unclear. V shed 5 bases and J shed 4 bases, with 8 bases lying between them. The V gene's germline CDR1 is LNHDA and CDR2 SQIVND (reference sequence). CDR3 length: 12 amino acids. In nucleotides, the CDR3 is TGTGCCAGTAGTTCGGGAGCCACTGAAGCTTTCTTT. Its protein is CASSSGATEAFF.

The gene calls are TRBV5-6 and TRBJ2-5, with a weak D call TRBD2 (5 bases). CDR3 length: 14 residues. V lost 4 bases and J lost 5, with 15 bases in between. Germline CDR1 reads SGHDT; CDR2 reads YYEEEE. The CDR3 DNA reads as TGTGCCAGCAGCGACGGACTTTCGGGGGAGACCCAGTACTTC. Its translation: CASSDGLSGETQYF.

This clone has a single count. The CDR3 bases are TGTGCCACCAGCAGACTCAAGGGACAGGGAGCGGGGAATGAGCAGTTCTTC. This translates into CATSRLKGQGAGNEQFF. This chain uses TRBV15 with TRBJ2-1; 9 positions agree with TRBD1. The CDR3 spans 17 residues. The germline CDR1 and CDR2 sequences are LNHNV and YYDKDF (reference sequence). The V and J ends lost 2 bases and 7 bases, in that order; junction bases with no gene match: 12.

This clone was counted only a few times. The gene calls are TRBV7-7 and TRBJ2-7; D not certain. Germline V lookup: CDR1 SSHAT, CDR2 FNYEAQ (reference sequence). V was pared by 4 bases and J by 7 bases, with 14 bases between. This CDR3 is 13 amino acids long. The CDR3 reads CASSYGPVEEQYF. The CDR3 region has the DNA TGTGCCAGCAGCTACGGCCCGGTAGAGGAGCAGTACTTC.

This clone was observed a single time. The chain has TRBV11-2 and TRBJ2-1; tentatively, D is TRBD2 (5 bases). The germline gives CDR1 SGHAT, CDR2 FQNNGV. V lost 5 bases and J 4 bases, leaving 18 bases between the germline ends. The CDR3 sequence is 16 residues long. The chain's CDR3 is CASSPPTVGGYNEQFF. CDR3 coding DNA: TGTGCCAGCAGCCCCCCGACTGTTGGAGGATACAATGAGCAGTTCTTC.

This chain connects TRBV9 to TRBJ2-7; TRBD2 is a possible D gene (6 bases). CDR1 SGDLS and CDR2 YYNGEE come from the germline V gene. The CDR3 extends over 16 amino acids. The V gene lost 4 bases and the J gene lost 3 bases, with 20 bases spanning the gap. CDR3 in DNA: TGTGCCAGCAGCCCCTTTTCTGGTCCGGGGGTCTACGAGCAGTACTTC. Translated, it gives CASSPFSGPGVYEQYF.

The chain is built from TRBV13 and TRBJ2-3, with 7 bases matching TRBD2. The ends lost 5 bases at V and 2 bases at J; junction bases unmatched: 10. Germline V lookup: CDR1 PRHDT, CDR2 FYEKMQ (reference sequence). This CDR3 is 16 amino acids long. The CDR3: CASSTWGEGNTDTQYF. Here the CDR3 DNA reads TGTGCCAGCAGCACCTGGGGGGAGGGTAACACAGATACGCAGTATTTT. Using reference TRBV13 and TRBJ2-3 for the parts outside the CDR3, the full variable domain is AAGVIQSPRHLIKEKRETATLKCYPIPRHDTVYWYQQGPGQDPQFLISFYEKMQSDKGSIPDRFSAQQFSDYHSELNMSSLELGDSALYFCASSTWGEGNTDTQYFGPGTRLTVL.

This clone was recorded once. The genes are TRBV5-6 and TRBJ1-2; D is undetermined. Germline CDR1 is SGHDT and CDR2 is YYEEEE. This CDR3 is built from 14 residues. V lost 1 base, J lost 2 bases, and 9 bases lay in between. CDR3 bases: TGTGCCAGCAGCTTGTCTGAGGGAAACTATGGCTACACCTTC. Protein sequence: CASSLSEGNYGYTF.

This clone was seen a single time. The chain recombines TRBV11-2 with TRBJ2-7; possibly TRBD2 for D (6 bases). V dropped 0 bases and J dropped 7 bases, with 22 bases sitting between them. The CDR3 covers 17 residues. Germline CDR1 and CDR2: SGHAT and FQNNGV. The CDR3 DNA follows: TGTGCCAGCAGCTTAGAGATTTATAGTAGCGGAGGAGGGGAGCAGTACTTC. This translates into CASSLEIYSSGGGEQYF.

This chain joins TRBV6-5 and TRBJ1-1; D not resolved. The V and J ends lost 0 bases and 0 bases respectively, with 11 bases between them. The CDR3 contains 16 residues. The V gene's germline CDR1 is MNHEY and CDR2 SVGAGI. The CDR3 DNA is TGTGCCAGCAGTTACTCGCCAGAGTCAATGAACACTGAAGCTTTCTTT. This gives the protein CASSYSPESMNTEAFF.